Below, 25 T cell receptor beta chains from the same sample are listed, as sequenced in a study of blood T cell repertoires in COVID-19. Sequencing was performed with immunoSEQ multiplex PCR; in TCRdb, only in-frame clones are kept and a portion is missing. The sample includes a few hundred thousand clones, about 91% of them seen just once. Material: PBMCs or T cells enriched from blood (not recorded which). The receptors originated from a woman in her 40s who had recovered from COVID-19.

The chain recombines TRBV10-2 with TRBJ2-1, with TRBD2 identical over 8 bases. Germline trimming cut 0 bases from V and 15 bases from J; bases unmatched to any gene: 4. Per germline, CDR1 WSHSY and CDR2 SAAADI. CDR3 size: 12 residues. The chain's CDR3 is CASSESLAVPFF. The DNA of the CDR3 is TGCGCCAGCAGTGAGTCACTAGCGGTGCCGTTCTTC.

The chain links TRBV19 to TRBJ2-1, with 7 bases lining up with TRBD2. After removal of 1 base from V and 8 bases from J, the junction contained 11 bases not matched to a gene. Per the germline V gene, CDR1 is LNHDA and CDR2 is SQIVND (reference sequence). The length of the CDR3 is 16 residues. The CDR3 spells CASSIAPSGTVDEQFF. The CDR3 bases are TGTGCCAGTAGTATAGCCCCTAGCGGTACCGTGGATGAGCAGTTCTTC.

V usage is TRBV5-4 and J usage is TRBJ2-7; 8 nucleotides align to TRBD1. Per the germline V gene, CDR1 is SGHNT and CDR2 is YYREEE (reference sequence). The V and J ends lost 1 base and 0 bases, in that order; junction bases with no gene match: 6. The CDR3 extends over 16 amino acids. Here the CDR3 DNA reads TGTGCCAGCAGCTTGAGGACAGGGTCCACCTCCTACGAGCAGTACTTC. Protein: CASSLRTGSTSYEQYF.

This chain links TRBV19 with TRBJ1-1, with D possibly being TRBD1 (6 bases). Trimming left V 6 bases short and J 4 bases short, with 9 bases between. The V gene's germline CDR1 is LNHDA and CDR2 SQIVND (reference sequence). The CDR3 is 12 amino acids. CDR3 amino acids: CASRGRGTEAFF. The CDR3 bases are TGTGCCAGTAGGGGCAGGGGCACTGAAGCTTTCTTT.

The gene calls are TRBV7-2 and TRBJ1-6, with D perhaps TRBD1 (5 bases). This CDR3 comprises 15 residues. Per germline, CDR1 SGHTA and CDR2 FQGNSA. Trimming pared 1 base from V and 8 bases from J, leaving 12 bases between. CDR3 coding DNA: TGTGCCAGCAGCTTAGATGACGGGGGTGATTCACCCCTCCACTTT. Protein product: CASSLDDGGDSPLHF.

V usage is TRBV29-1 and J usage is TRBJ2-1; 13 positions match TRBD2. The CDR3 sequence is 12 residues long. The V gene's germline CDR1 is SQVTM and CDR2 ANQGSEA. V shed 5 bases, J shed 15 bases, and the junction held 7 bases outside the gene matches. CDR3: CSVTGLAGDWFF. The CDR3 coding sequence is TGCAGCGTTACCGGACTAGCGGGAGATTGGTTCTTC.

The chain employs TRBV24-1 and TRBJ1-4; 8 bases are a match to TRBD1. Germline V gene sequence: CDR1 KGHDR, CDR2 SFDVKD. The junction had 11 bases not matched to a gene; V was cut back by 4 bases and J by 8 bases. The CDR3 runs 16 residues. CDR3 DNA: TGTGCCACCAGTGACCCGGTGACAGGGGAAGGGGAAAAACTGTTTTTT. It specifies CATSDPVTGEGEKLFF.

This chain's CDR3 is CASRWTGSYEQYF. The CDR3 nucleotides are TGTGCCAGCAGATGGACAGGGTCCTACGAGCAGTACTTC. V gene TRBV5-6 combines with J gene TRBJ2-7; 8 nucleotides line up with TRBD1. CDR1 is SGHDT and CDR2 is YYEEEE in the germline V gene. The CDR3 runs 13 residues. V was clipped by 5 bases and J by 1 base; unmatched bases: 2.

The rearrangement joins TRBV19 to TRBJ1-2; TRBD1 might be the D (5 bases). The germline V gene has CDR1 LNHDA and CDR2 SQIVND (reference sequence). The CDR3 is 14 residues long. The V and J ends lost 6 bases and 6 bases respectively, with 17 bases between them. The CDR3 DNA reads TGTGCCAGTAGAAAGGACACGGACCGACATGGCTACACCTTC. Translated, it gives CASRKDTDRHGYTF.

V usage is TRBV10-3 and J usage is TRBJ2-2; D not resolved. V was pared by 10 bases and J by 7 bases, with 16 bases between. CDR1 and CDR2 from the germline V gene are ENHRY and SYGVKD. CDR3 length: 13 amino acids. The CDR3 sequence is CATFRSNHGELFF. The DNA for the CDR3 is TGTGCCACCTTCAGGTCAAACCACGGGGAGCTGTTTTTT.

This sequence joins TRBV7-2 and TRBJ2-5; no reliable D call. CDR3 length equals 12 residues. In germline, CDR1 is SGHTA, CDR2 FQGNSA. V lost 5 bases to trimming and J lost 4 bases, with 8 bases between them. DNA for the CDR3: TGTGCCAGCAGCCTGCGGCGAGAGACCCAGTACTTC. Protein sequence: CASSLRRETQYF.

At least ten counts were recorded for this clone. The V call is TRBV3-1 (or the pseudogene TRBV3-2), the J call TRBJ1-6; the D gene is possibly TRBD1 (5 bases). This CDR3 has 14 residues. Per the germline V gene, CDR1 is LGHDT and CDR2 is YNNKEL (reference sequence). Trimming cost V 3 bases and J 11 bases, with 14 bases left between them. The CDR3 DNA is TGTGCCAGCAGCCAGGGCGAGGTCAGGGCACCCCTCCACTTT. Protein sequence: CASSQGEVRAPLHF.

The V gene is TRBV5-1, the J gene TRBJ2-3; 9 nucleotides match TRBD2. The junction had 10 bases not matched to a gene; V was cut back by 1 base and J by 4 bases. Germline assignment: CDR1 SGHRS and CDR2 YFSETQ. This CDR3 comprises 17 residues. Written as DNA, the CDR3 is TGCGCCAGCAGCTTGACGGCAGGGCGGGGGGGCGCAGATACGCAGTATTTT. Residues: CASSLTAGRGGADTQYF.

The rearrangement uses TRBV10-3 and TRBJ2-7; weak D call: TRBD2 (7 bases). Germline CDR1 and CDR2: ENHRY and SYGVKD. This CDR3 has 14 amino acids. Trimming removed 5 bases at V and 1 base at J, with 12 bases between. In nucleotides, the CDR3 is TGTGCCATCAGTTCGCGGGGGCCTTCCTACGAGCAGTACTTC. It translates to CAISSRGPSYEQYF.

This clone occurred once. The rearrangement links TRBV7-2 to TRBJ2-5; 9 bases agree with TRBD2. After removal of 1 base from V and 2 bases from J, the junction contained 5 bases not matched to a gene. The germline gives CDR1 SGHTA, CDR2 FQGNSA. The CDR3 has 16 residues. In DNA, the CDR3 is TGTGCCAGCAGCTTAGTGGGCGGGAGGGGTCAAGAGACCCAGTACTTC. As protein: CASSLVGGRGQETQYF.

V and J are TRBV5-1 and TRBJ2-2; TRBD1 is a possible D gene (7 bases). From germline, CDR1 is SGHRS and CDR2 YFSETQ. Trimming stripped 9 bases from V and 2 bases from J, with 17 bases between. This CDR3 has 15 residues. The chain's CDR3 is CATRGGTANTGELFF. The CDR3 coding sequence is TGCGCCACCCGGGGCGGGACAGCTAACACCGGGGAGCTGTTTTTT. The variable domain in full, completed from reference TRBV5-1 and TRBJ2-2, reads KAGVTQTPRYLIKTRGQQVTLSCSPISGHRSVSWYQQTPGQGLQFLFEYFSETQRNKGNFPGRFSGRQFSNSRSEMNVSTLELGDSALYLCATRGGTANTGELFFGEGSRLTVL.

V and J are TRBV5-1 and TRBJ1-1, with 10 bases aligning to TRBD1. The CDR3 extends over 17 amino acids. The germline V gene encodes CDR1 SGHRS and CDR2 YFSETQ. Losses at the gene ends were 2 bases for V and 5 bases for J; bases not matched to a gene: 12. The CDR3 coding sequence is TGCGCCAGCAGCTTTACGGGACAGGGGAGGACGGGGACTGAAGCTTTCTTT. It specifies CASSFTGQGRTGTEAFF. The whole variable domain, filled in from reference TRBV5-1 and TRBJ1-1, reads KAGVTQTPRYLIKTRGQQVTLSCSPISGHRSVSWYQQTPGQGLQFLFEYFSETQRNKGNFPGRFSGRQFSNSRSEMNVSTLELGDSALYLCASSFTGQGRTGTEAFFGQGTRLTVV.

This clone appeared once. The chain couples TRBV11-3 to TRBJ1-1; 7 positions agree with TRBD1. The CDR3 length is 16 residues. The V gene end was trimmed by 1 base and the J gene end by 11 bases; junction bases not matched to a gene: 16. Germline CDR1 is SGHNT and CDR2 is YENEEA. The CDR3 here is CASSLAYGDSFFCAFF. The CDR3 region has the DNA TGTGCCAGCAGCTTAGCGTATGGGGACAGTTTTTTTTGCGCTTTCTTT.

This chain connects TRBV5-1 to TRBJ2-3; tentatively, D is TRBD2 (7 bases). Germline loops: CDR1 SGHRS, CDR2 YFSETQ. V lost 0 bases to trimming and J lost 4 bases, with 15 bases between them. The CDR3 sequence is 16 residues long. Written as DNA, the CDR3 is TGCGCCAGCAGCTTGGAGGGGGGGGCCGGGGCAGATACGCAGTATTTT. Amino acids: CASSLEGGAGADTQYF.

This clone was recorded once. The chain carries TRBV10-1 and TRBJ2-7; 10 bases match TRBD2. Looked up from germline, CDR1 is WNHNN and CDR2 is SYGVQD (reference sequence). The CDR3 has 14 residues. Unmatched junction bases numbered 2, after V lost 0 bases and J lost 6 bases. CDR3 in amino acids: CASSESGLATEQYF. DNA of the CDR3: TGCGCCAGCAGTGAGTCGGGACTAGCGACCGAGCAGTACTTC.

This chain's CDR3 is CSASSPRGTDTQYF. CDR3 in DNA: TGCAGTGCTAGTTCCCCCCGAGGCACAGATACGCAGTATTTT. J is TRBJ2-3 and V is TRBV20-1; D gene uncertain. Looked up from germline, CDR1 is DFQATT and CDR2 is SNEGSKA (reference sequence). Between the trimmed V and J ends, which lost 3 bases and 1 base, there was a span of 11 bases. The CDR3 consists of 14 residues.

Concerning this clone itself: It is unclear where the CDR3 begins or ends on the DNA, so no DNA is shown, and the CDR3 is as TCRdb lists it. The rearrangement joins TRBV28 to TRBJ1-2; TRBD1 reflects the table's D call only, with no check against the DNA. The CDR3 totals 15 residues, both ends included. Germline values: CDR1 MDHEN, CDR2 SYDVKM. The CDR3 reads CASTPVGQGISLGTF.

The J gene is TRBJ2-3, the V gene TRBV25-1; D might be TRBD1 (6 bases). The length of the CDR3 is 15 residues. CDR1 is MGHDK and CDR2 is SYGVNS in the germline V gene. Trimming cost V 4 bases and J 5 bases, with 16 bases left between them. CDR3 DNA sequence: TGTGCCAGCAGTGCTCAGGGGTGGGTGATAGATACGCAGTATTTT. It yields the protein CASSAQGWVIDTQYF.

The V call is TRBV24-1, the J call TRBJ1-1; 10 bases are shared with TRBD1. Trimming took 9 bases from V and 1 from J; bases not matched to a gene: 4. Germline V gives CDR1 KGHDR, CDR2 SFDVKD. The CDR3 has 14 residues. The chain's CDR3 is CATGDRGKNTEAFF. CDR3 nucleotides: TGTGCCACCGGGGACAGGGGAAAGAACACTGAAGCTTTCTTT.

The chain joins TRBV7-2 to TRBJ2-5; D unclear. Germline V gene sequence: CDR1 SGHTA, CDR2 FQGNSA. V gave up 5 bases and J gave up 5 bases, with 9 bases separating them. This CDR3 spans 12 amino acids. The CDR3 sequence is CASSQRSETQYF. The CDR3 DNA follows: TGTGCCAGCAGCCAACGGTCCGAGACCCAGTACTTC.